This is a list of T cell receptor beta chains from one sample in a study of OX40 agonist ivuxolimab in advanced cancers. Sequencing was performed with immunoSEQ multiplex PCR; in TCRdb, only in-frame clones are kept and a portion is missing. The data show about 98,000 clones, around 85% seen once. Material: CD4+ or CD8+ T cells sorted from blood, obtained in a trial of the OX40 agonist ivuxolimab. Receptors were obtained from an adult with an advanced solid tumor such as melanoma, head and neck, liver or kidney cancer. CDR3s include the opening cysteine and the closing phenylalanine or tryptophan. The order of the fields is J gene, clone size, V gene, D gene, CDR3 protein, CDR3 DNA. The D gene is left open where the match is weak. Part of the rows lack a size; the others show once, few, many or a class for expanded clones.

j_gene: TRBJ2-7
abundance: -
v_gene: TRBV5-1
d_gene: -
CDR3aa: CASTLEGHEQYF
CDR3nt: TGCGCCAGCACTCTCGAGGGCCACGAGCAGTACTTC

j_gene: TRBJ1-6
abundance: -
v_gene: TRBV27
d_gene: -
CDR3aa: CASRQDSYNSPLHF
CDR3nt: TGTGCCAGCAGACAGGACTCCTATAATTCACCCCTCCACTTT

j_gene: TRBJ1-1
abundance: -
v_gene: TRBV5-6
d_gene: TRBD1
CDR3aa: CASSSSRTGGTEAFF
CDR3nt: TGTGCCAGCAGCTCCTCCCGGACAGGGGGAACTGAAGCTTTCTTT

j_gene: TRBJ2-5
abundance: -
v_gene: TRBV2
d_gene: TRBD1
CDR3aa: CASSEVRGRETQYF
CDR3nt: TGTGCCAGCAGTGAAGTCAGGGGGCGAGAGACCCAGTACTTC

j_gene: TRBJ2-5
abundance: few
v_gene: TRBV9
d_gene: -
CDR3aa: CASSRAPQETQYF
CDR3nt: TGTGCCAGCAGCCGGGCCCCTCAAGAGACCCAGTACTTC

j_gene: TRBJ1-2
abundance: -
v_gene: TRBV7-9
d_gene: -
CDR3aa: CASSLSQGNYGYTF
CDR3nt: TGTGCCAGCAGCTTATCCCAGGGTAACTATGGCTACACCTTC

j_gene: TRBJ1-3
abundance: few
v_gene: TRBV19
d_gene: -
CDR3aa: CATRTEGNTIYF
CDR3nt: TGTGCCACTCGGACAGAAGGAAACACCATATATTTT

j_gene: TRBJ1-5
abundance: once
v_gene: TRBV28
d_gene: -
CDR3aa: CASSFLSPGPQHF
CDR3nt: TGTGCCAGCAGTTTTTTATCCCCCGGGCCCCAGCATTTT

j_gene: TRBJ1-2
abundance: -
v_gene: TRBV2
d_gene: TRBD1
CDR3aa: CASSRDRSSGYTF
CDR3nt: TGTGCCAGCAGTAGGGACAGGTCGTCCGGCTACACCTTC

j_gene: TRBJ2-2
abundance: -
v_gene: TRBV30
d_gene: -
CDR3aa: CAWSVNRDVFPGELFF
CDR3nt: TGTGCCTGGAGTGTAAACAGGGATGTGTTTCCCGGGGAGCTGTTTTTT

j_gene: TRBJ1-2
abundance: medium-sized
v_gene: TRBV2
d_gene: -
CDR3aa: CASSEGGSSYGYTF
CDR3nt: TGTGCCAGCAGTGAAGGCGGAAGCTCCTATGGCTACACCTTC

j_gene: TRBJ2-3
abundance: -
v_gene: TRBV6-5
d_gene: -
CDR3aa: CASRLTRLVDTQYF
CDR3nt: TGTGCCAGCCGACTAACCCGCCTTGTAGATACGCAGTATTTT

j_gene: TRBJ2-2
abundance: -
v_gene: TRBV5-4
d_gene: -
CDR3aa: CASSLRSDATGELFF
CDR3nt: TGTGCCAGCAGCTTGCGGTCGGACGCAACCGGGGAGCTGTTTTTT

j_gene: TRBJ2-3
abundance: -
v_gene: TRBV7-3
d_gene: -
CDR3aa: CASSEGGPSTDTQYF
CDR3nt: TGTGCCAGCTCTGAGGGGGGTCCTAGCACAGATACGCAGTATTTT

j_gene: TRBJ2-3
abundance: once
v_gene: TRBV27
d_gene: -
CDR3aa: CASSFRDPQDTQYF
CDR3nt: TGTGCCAGCAGTTTTCGGGACCCCCAAGATACGCAGTATTTT

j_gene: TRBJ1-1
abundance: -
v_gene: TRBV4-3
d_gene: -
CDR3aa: CASSQPGGLHTEAFF
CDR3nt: TGCGCCAGCAGCCAACCCGGAGGGTTGCACACTGAAGCTTTCTTT

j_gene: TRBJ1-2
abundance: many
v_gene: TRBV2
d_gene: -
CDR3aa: CASSEEAYGYTF
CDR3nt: TGTGCCAGCAGTGAGGAAGCCTATGGCTACACCTTC

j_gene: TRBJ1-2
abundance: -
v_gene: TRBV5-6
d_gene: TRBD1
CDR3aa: CASSLGQGGGYTF
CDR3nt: TGTGCCAGCAGCCTTGGACAGGGGGGCGGCTACACCTTC

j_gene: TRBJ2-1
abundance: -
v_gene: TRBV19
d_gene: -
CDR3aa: CASSTVEGSSYNEQFF
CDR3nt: TGTGCCAGTAGTACAGTAGAGGGGAGCTCCTACAATGAGCAGTTCTTC

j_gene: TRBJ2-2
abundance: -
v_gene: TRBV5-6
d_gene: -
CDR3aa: CASRHYTGELFF
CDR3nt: TGTGCCAGCAGGCATTACACCGGGGAGCTGTTTTTT

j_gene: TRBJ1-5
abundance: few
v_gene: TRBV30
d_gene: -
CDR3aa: CAWSVLAGSYPQHF
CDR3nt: TGTGCCTGGAGTGTACTGGCAGGGAGTTACCCCCAGCATTTT

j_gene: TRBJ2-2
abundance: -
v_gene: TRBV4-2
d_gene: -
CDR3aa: CASSQDRQGTGELFF
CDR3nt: TGTGCCAGCAGCCAAGATCGGCAGGGCACCGGGGAGCTGTTTTTT

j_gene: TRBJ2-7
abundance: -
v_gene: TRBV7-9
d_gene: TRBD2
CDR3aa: CASRREGAYEQYF
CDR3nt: TGTGCCAGCAGGCGGGAGGGGGCCTACGAGCAGTACTTC

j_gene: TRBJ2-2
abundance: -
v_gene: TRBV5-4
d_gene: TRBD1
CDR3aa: CASSLRQGVTGELFF
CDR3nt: TGTGCCAGCAGCCTCAGACAGGGGGTGACCGGGGAGCTGTTTTTT

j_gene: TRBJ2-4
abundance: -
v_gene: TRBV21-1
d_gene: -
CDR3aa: CASVGSWAKNIQYF
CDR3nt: TGTGCCAGCGTAGGGAGTTGGGCCAAAAACATTCAGTACTTC

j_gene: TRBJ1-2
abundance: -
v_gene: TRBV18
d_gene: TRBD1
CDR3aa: CASSKEGGNGYTF
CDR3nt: TGTGCCAGCTCGAAAGAAGGGGGCAATGGCTACACCTTC

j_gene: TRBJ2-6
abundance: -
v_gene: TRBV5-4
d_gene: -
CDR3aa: CASTTYEAGANVLTF
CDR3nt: TGTGCCAGCACCACCTATGAGGCTGGGGCCAACGTCCTGACTTTC

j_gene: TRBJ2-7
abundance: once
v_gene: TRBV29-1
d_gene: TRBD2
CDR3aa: CSVGISGRSEQYF
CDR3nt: TGCAGCGTTGGAATCAGCGGGAGATCAGAGCAGTACTTC

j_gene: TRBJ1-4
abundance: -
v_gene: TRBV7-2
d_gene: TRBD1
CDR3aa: CASSSQGAQEKLFF
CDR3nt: TGTGCCAGCAGCTCCCAGGGGGCTCAGGAAAAACTGTTTTTT

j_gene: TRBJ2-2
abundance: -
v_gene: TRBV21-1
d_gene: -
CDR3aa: CASSKVGDGLYTGELFF
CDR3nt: TGTGCCAGCAGCAAAGTGGGGGACGGTCTGTACACCGGGGAGCTGTTTTTT

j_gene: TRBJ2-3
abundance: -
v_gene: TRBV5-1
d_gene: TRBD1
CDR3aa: CASSLDRVGTDTQYF
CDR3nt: TGCGCCAGCAGCCTTGACAGGGTGGGCACAGATACGCAGTATTTT

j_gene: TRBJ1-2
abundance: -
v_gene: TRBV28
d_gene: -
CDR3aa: CASRTPWGTSHYGYTF
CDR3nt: TGTGCCAGCAGAACCCCCTGGGGGACGAGCCACTATGGCTACACCTTC

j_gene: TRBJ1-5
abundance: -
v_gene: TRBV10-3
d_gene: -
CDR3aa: CAIGRDPSNQPQHF
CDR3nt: TGTGCCATCGGACGGGACCCAAGCAATCAGCCCCAGCATTTT

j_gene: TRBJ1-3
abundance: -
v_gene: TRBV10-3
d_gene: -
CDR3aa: CAISGDISGNTIYF
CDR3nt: TGTGCCATCAGCGGGGACATCTCTGGAAACACCATATATTTT

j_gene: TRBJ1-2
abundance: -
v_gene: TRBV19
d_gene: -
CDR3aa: CASSIVGYGYTF
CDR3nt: TGTGCCAGTAGTATAGTAGGCTATGGCTACACCTTC

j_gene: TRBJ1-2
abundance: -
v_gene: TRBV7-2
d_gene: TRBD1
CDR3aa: CASSPDRDYGYTF
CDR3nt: TGTGCCAGCAGCCCAGACAGGGACTATGGCTACACCTTC

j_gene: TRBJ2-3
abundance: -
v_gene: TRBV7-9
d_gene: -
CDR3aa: CASSLGTLGADTQYF
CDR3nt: TGTGCCAGCAGCCTCGGGACTCTTGGGGCAGATACGCAGTATTTT

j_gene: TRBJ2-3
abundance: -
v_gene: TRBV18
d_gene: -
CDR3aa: CASSPSSTDTQYF
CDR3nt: TGTGCCAGCTCACCTTCGAGCACAGATACGCAGTATTTT

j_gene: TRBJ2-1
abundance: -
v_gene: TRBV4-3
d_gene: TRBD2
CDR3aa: CASSQDLKTSGYNEQFF
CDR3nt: TGCGCCAGCAGCCAAGATTTAAAGACTAGCGGTTACAATGAGCAGTTCTTC

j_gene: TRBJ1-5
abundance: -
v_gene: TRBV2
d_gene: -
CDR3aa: CASSVRESNQPQHF
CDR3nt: TGTGCCAGCAGTGTTCGAGAGAGCAATCAGCCCCAGCATTTT

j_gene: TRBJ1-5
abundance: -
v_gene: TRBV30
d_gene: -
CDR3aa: CAWSSPGRPQHF
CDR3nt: TGTGCCTGGAGCTCTCCAGGCCGTCCCCAGCATTTT

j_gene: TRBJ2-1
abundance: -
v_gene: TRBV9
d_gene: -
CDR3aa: CASSATHSGPPSYNEQFF
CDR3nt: TGTGCCAGCAGCGCAACACATAGCGGTCCACCCTCCTACAATGAGCAGTTCTTC

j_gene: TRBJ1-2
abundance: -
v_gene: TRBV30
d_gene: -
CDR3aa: CAWSVGGTYGYTF
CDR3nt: TGTGCCTGGAGTGTAGGCGGGACCTATGGCTACACCTTC

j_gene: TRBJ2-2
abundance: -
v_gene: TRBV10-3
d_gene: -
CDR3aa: CAISRQGSSNTGELFF
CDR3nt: TGTGCCATCAGTCGTCAGGGTTCATCGAACACCGGGGAGCTGTTTTTT

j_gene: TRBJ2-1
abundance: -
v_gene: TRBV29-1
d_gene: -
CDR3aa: CSVESNQNEQFF
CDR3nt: TGCAGCGTTGAATCGAATCAGAATGAGCAGTTCTTC

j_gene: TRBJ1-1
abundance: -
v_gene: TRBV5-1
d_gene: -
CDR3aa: CASSLQGRSEAFF
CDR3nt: TGCGCCAGCAGCTTACAGGGAAGGTCTGAAGCTTTCTTT

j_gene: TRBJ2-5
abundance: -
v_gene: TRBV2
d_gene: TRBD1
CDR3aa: CASSPTGAEYF
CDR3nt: TGTGCCAGCAGCCCCACAGGGGCCGAGTACTTC

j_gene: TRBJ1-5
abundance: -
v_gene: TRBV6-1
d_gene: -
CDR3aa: CASSASRDNNQPQHF
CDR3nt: TGTGCCAGCAGTGCCTCCCGGGACAACAATCAGCCCCAGCATTTT

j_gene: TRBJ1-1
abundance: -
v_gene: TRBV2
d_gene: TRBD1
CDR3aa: CASRTGGGVNTEAFF
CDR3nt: TGTGCCAGCAGGACAGGGGGCGGGGTGAACACTGAAGCTTTCTTT

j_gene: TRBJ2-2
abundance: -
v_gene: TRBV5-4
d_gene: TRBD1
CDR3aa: CASSTGTGAFGGELFF
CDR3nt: TGTGCCAGCAGCACCGGGACAGGGGCCTTTGGCGGGGAGCTGTTTTTT

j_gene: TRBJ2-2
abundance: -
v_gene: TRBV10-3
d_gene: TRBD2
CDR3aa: CAINLAGGTGELFF
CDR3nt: TGTGCCATCAATCTAGCGGGAGGGACCGGGGAGCTGTTTTTT

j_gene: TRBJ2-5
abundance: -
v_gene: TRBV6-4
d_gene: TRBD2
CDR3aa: CASSPGLAAQETQYF
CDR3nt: TGTGCCAGCAGCCCGGGACTAGCGGCCCAAGAGACCCAGTACTTC